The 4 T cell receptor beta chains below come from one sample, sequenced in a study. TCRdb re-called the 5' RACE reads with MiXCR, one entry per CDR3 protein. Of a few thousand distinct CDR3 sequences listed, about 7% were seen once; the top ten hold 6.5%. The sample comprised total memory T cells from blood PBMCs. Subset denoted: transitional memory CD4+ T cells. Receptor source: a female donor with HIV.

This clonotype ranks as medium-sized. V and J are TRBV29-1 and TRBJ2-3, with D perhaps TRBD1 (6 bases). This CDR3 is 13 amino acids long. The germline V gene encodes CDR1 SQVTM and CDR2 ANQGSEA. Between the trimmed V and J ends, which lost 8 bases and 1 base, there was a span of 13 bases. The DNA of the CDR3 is TGCAGCTCCAGGGGATGGGGCACAGATACGCAGTATTTT. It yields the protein CSSRGWGTDTQYF.

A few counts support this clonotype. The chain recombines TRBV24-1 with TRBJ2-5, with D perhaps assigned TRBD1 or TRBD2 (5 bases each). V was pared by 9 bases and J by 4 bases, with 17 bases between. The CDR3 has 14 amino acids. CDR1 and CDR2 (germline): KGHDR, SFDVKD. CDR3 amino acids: CATGKGRGGETQYF. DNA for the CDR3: TGTGCCACCGGAAAAGGTCGGGGCGGAGAGACCCAGTACTTC.

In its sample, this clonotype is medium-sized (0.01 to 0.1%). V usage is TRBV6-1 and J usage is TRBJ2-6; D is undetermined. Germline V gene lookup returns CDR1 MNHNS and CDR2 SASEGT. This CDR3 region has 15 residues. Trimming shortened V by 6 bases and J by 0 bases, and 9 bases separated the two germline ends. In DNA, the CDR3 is TGTGCCAGCAGAGCCGTAAGCTCTGGGGCCAACGTCCTGACTTTC. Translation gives CASRAVSSGANVLTF.

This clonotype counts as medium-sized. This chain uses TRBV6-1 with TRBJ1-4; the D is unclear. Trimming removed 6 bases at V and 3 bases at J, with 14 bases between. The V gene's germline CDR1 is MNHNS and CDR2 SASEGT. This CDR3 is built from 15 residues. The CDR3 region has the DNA TGTGCCAGCAGCCACGAGGAGGTCGCTAATGAAAAACTGTTTTTT. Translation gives CASSHEEVANEKLFF.